The 14 T cell receptor beta chains listed next were all sequenced from one sample in a study of CD8 T cells in Susac syndrome. Reverse transcription of roughly 0.5 to 1 ug RNA was carried out with random hexamers. MiXCR, applied by TCRdb to the immunoSEQ multiplex PCR reads, yields one record per CDR3 protein. The data show approximately 200,000 distinct CDR3 sequences, around 90% seen once. The sequenced sample was CD8+ T cells from PBMCs. The source is a human donor with multiple sclerosis.

The chain links TRBV6-5 to TRBJ2-1; 12 bases are shared with TRBD2. Germline CDR1 and CDR2: MNHEY and SVGAGI. CDR3 length equals 20 residues. J was trimmed by 4 bases and V by 0 bases; bases with no gene match: 13. The CDR3: CASSYSSALLAGGLYNEQFF. CDR3 nucleotide sequence: TGTGCCAGCAGTTACTCGAGCGCCCTTCTAGCGGGGGGGCTTTACAATGAGCAGTTCTTC.

This chain uses TRBV7-9 with TRBJ2-7; a weak D match, TRBD1 (6 bases). The CDR3 contains 16 residues. From germline, CDR1 is SEHNR and CDR2 FQNEAQ (reference sequence). The V end lost 5 bases, the J end lost 0 bases, and 17 bases lay between the germline ends. The CDR3 region has the DNA TGTGCCAGCAGCCATAAAACGGGACATACCTCCTACGAGCAGTACTTC. The encoded protein is CASSHKTGHTSYEQYF. The full variable domain, with the rest looked up from reference TRBV7-9 and TRBJ2-7, is DTGVSQNPRHKITKRGQNVTFRCDPISEHNRLYWYRQTLGQGPEFLTYFQNEAQLEKSRLLSDRFSAERPKGSFSTLEIQRTEQGDSAMYLCASSHKTGHTSYEQYFGPGTRLTVT.

The chain combines TRBV18 with TRBJ2-1; D gene ambiguous. With 6 bases removed from V and 9 bases from J, the gap between germline ends came to 12 bases. The CDR3 covers 12 residues. From germline, CDR1 is KGHSH and CDR2 LQKENI. CDR3 in amino acids: CASSVPTVEQFF. The CDR3 DNA follows: TGTGCCAGCTCCGTGCCCACGGTTGAGCAGTTCTTC.

This chain joins TRBV5-6 and TRBJ1-5, with D perhaps TRBD1 (5 bases). The V end was cut by 0 bases, the J end by 9 bases, with 13 bases between. In germline, CDR1 is SGHDT, CDR2 YYEEEE. The CDR3 totals 14 residues. In DNA, the CDR3 is TGTGCCAGCAGCTTGGGGCAGGGCGCAGGGCCCCAGCATTTT. Translating it yields CASSLGQGAGPQHF.

This chain joins TRBV5-1 and TRBJ2-7; perhaps TRBD2 as D (6 bases). The CDR3 contains 14 residues. Germline loops: CDR1 SGHRS, CDR2 YFSETQ. The ends were cut back, 9 bases at V and 3 bases at J, with 19 bases in the middle. The CDR3 sequence: CAKQRGYYYYEQYF. The CDR3 bases are TGCGCCAAGCAACGGGGGTACTACTACTACGAGCAGTACTTC.

The chain carries TRBV4-3 and TRBJ2-1; 7 positions agree with TRBD2. J lost 3 bases, V lost 1 base, and 3 bases had no gene match. Germline-derived CDR1 and CDR2 are LGHNA and YSLEER. This CDR3 spans 15 amino acids. Written as DNA, the CDR3 is TGCGCCAGCAGCCAAGGCCTAGCGGACTACAATGAGCAGTTCTTC. Translated, it gives CASSQGLADYNEQFF.

The chain is built from TRBV3-1 and TRBJ2-7, with D maybe TRBD1 (5 bases). The CDR3 runs to 12 residues. V was trimmed by 5 bases and J by 2 bases, leaving 7 bases between them. Germline V gene sequence: CDR1 LGHDT, CDR2 YNNKEL (reference sequence). This CDR3 reads CASSWGTYEQYF. The CDR3 nucleotides read TGTGCCAGCAGCTGGGGCACCTACGAGCAGTACTTC.

The gene calls are TRBV6-5 and TRBJ2-1, with 10 bases matching TRBD2. The CDR3 has 16 residues. CDR1 is MNHEY and CDR2 is SVGAGI in the germline V gene. Trimming cost V 2 bases and J 7 bases; bases outside gene matches: 8. CDR3 protein: CASSYDGAGGLNEQFF. DNA for the CDR3: TGTGCCAGCAGTTACGATGGAGCGGGGGGGCTAAATGAGCAGTTCTTC.

V and J are TRBV27 and TRBJ1-2, with D unclear. The CDR3 is made up of 15 amino acids. The V end lost 0 bases, the J end lost 4 bases, and 12 bases lay between the germline ends. Germline assignment: CDR1 MNHEY and CDR2 SMNVEV (reference sequence). CDR3 DNA: TGTGCCAGCAGTTTATCATCCGGGAACCTCTATGGCTACACCTTC. This codes for CASSLSSGNLYGYTF.

The chain recombines TRBV5-6 with TRBJ2-1; D is unresolved. The germline gives CDR1 SGHDT, CDR2 YYEEEE. This CDR3 spans 11 amino acids. Trimming took 4 bases from V and 9 from J, leaving 8 bases between them. Here the CDR3 reads CASSQPPEQFF. CDR3 nucleotide sequence: TGTGCCAGCAGCCAGCCCCCTGAGCAGTTCTTC.

The V gene is TRBV30, the J gene TRBJ2-2; D tentatively reads TRBD1 or TRBD2 (5 bases each). Germline V gives CDR1 GTSNPN, CDR2 SVGIG (reference sequence). This CDR3 has 15 residues. V was shortened by 0 bases and J by 3 bases, with 11 bases between the two germline ends. This CDR3 is CAWSVRGIDTGELFF. CDR3 DNA sequence: TGTGCCTGGAGTGTACGGGGCATTGACACCGGGGAGCTGTTTTTT.

This clonotype was seen just once. This chain joins TRBV15 and TRBJ2-1, with 11 bases identical to TRBD2. Germline V CDR1 and CDR2: LNHNV, YYDKDF (reference sequence). V trimming: 1 base; J trimming: 5 bases; junction bases outside the gene matches: 13. The CDR3 length is 19 residues. The CDR3 DNA reads TGTGCCACCAGCAGAGCAGGCCTAACCATGACTAGCGGGGACAATGAGCAGTTCTTC. Amino acids: CATSRAGLTMTSGDNEQFF.

This chain connects TRBV11-2 to TRBJ2-7; no clear D gene. The CDR3 runs 13 residues. Trimming shortened V by 1 base and J by 3 bases, and 7 bases separated the two germline ends. Germline V gene lookup returns CDR1 SGHAT and CDR2 FQNNGV. The CDR3 nucleotides read TGTGCCAGCAGCTTAGGTCGTTACTACGAGCAGTACTTC. Translation: CASSLGRYYEQYF.

The chain carries TRBV4-2 and TRBJ2-5; the match to TRBD2 covers 11 bases. V shed 6 bases, J shed 4 bases, and the junction held 4 bases outside the gene matches. Per the germline V gene, CDR1 is LGHNA and CDR2 is YNFKEQ. This CDR3 contains 14 residues. CDR3 bases: TGTGCCAGCAGTATAGCGGGGGGGGGAGAGACCCAGTACTTC. Encoded protein: CASSIAGGGETQYF.